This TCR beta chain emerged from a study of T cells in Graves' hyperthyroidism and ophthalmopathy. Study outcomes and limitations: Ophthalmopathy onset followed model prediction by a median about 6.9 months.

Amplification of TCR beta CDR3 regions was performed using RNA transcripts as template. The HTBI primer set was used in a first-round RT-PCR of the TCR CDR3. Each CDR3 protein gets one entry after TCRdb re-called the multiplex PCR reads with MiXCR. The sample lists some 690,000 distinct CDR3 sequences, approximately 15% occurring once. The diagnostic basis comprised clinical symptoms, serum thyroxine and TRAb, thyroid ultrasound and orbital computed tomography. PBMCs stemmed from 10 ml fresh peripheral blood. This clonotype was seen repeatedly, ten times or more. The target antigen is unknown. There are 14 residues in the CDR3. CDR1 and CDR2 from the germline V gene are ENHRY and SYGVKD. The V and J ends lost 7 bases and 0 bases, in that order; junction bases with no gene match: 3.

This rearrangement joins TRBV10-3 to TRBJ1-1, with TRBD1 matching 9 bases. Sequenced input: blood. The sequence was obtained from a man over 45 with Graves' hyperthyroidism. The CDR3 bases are TGTGCCATCAATGGACAGGGGATGAACACTGAAGCTTTCTTT. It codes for CAINGQGMNTEAFF.